This T cell receptor (beta chain) is from a study of spatial heterogeneity in lung cancer. This clonotype was seen repeatedly, ten times or more. TCRdb analysed the 5' RACE reads with MiXCR anew, one entry per CDR3 protein. The data contain fewer than 20,000 distinct CDR3 sequences, about a fifth of them singletons. The sample's time point: sample taken at primary tumor resection. Unsorted samples of tumor, nontumor lung or frozen PBMC had their whole RNA sequenced. The donors, 72 patients with untreated early-stage non-small cell lung cancer, provided the samples. The sequencing used PBMCs, collected at surgery. The TCR was taken from a male donor with early-stage non-small cell lung cancer.

The CDR3 sequence is CSASGGYTEAFF. The CDR3 region has the DNA TGCAGTGCTAGTGGGGGGTACACTGAAGCTTTCTTT. The chain combines TRBV20-1 with TRBJ1-1; weak D call: TRBD1 (5 bases). Trimming removed 3 bases from V and 3 bases from J, with 8 bases in between. Germline values: CDR1 DFQATT, CDR2 SNEGSKA (reference sequence). This CDR3 comprises 12 residues.